This TCR beta chain was recorded in a study of T cell repertoires in cytomegalovirus infection. Overall study: Public TCR beta signatures marked donors with CMV infection and the matching HLA.

Overall study findings and caveats: Accumulated public TCR beta family frequency recognized individuals carrying CMV together with the relevant HLA. Dominant in the ex vivo response were TCR beta clonotypes restricted by HLA-C and specific for CMV.

Trimming took 2 bases from V and 5 from J, leaving 11 bases between them. The CDR3 loop spans 13 amino acids. In germline, CDR1 is SQVTM, CDR2 ANQGSEA. As concerns this clonotype: Its antigen is not identified.

TCRdb independently ran MiXCR on the reads; one entry per CDR3 protein. The sample lists 200,000 or so distinct CDR3 sequences, about 28% occurring once. The chain couples TRBV29-1 to TRBJ2-3; D ambiguous. The TCR originated in a human donor in good health (CMV status not recorded). Some clones in this sample may be carry-over from other donors' samples. Sequenced sample: PBMCs. Written as DNA, the CDR3 is TGCAGCGTTGAACGATCGTCGGGAGATACGCAGTATTTT. Its protein is CSVERSSGDTQYF.